The rows below give T cell receptor beta chains drawn from one sample of a study of Graves' ophthalmopathy and Graves' hyperthyroidism. One entry per CDR3 protein, called by TCRdb with MiXCR from the multiplex PCR reads. The sample yields about 400,000 distinct CDR3 sequences, about 18% seen once. Sequencing was performed on peripheral blood. The receptors were sampled from a woman between 18 and 29 years old with Graves' ophthalmopathy. The CDR3 runs from the conserved cysteine through the conserved F or W. A D gene is named only where the DNA matches it firmly. A clone size is listed for some rows: how often the clone was seen (once, few, many), or a class if it is expanded.

>TRBJ1-1|NA|TRBV19|NA
TGTGCCAGTAGTATTGGTGGAGGGGGAGGAACTGAAGCTTTCTTT
CASSIGGGGGTEAFF
>TRBJ2-7|many|TRBV30|TRBD2
TGTGCCTGGAGGGTCGGACTAGCGGGAGGCTACGAGCAGTACTTC
CAWRVGLAGGYEQYF
>TRBJ1-2|many|TRBV24-1|TRBD1
TGTGCCACCAGTGATCCACAGGGGCCTGGAGCTAACTATGGCTACACCTTC
CATSDPQGPGANYGYTF
>TRBJ2-3|many|TRBV25-1|TRBD2
TGTGCCAGCACGGGACTAGCGGGAGGGAGCCATACGCAGTATTTT
CASTGLAGGSHTQYF
>TRBJ2-6|many|TRBV7-3|NA
TGTGCCAGCAGCTTTGAAGGGTTTTCCTCTGGGGCCAACGTCCTGACTTTC
CASSFEGFSSGANVLTF
>TRBJ1-1|many|TRBV12-3/TRBV12-4|NA
TGTGCCAGCAGTTTACGGGCCAGGGGTAGCCCCCTGAACACTGAAGCTTTCTTT
CASSLRARGSPLNTEAFF
>TRBJ1-5|many|TRBV20-1|NA
TGCAGTGGCATGAAGAAGGAGGCCCAGCATTTT
CSGMKKEAQHF
>TRBJ2-5|many|TRBV9|TRBD2
TGTGCCAGCAGCGCCCTTGGGGCGGGAGTGGAGACCCAGTACTTC
CASSALGAGVETQYF
>TRBJ1-1|many|TRBV27|NA
TGTGCCAGCTGGGGCAGGGGCACACTGAACACTGAAGCTTTCTTT
CASWGRGTLNTEAFF
>TRBJ2-7|many|TRBV11-2|TRBD1
TGTGCCAGCAGTACCCGAACAGGGGCAGGACCAGTCCCCCACGAGCAGTACTTC
CASSTRTGAGPVPHEQYF
>TRBJ1-1|many|TRBV6-1|NA
TGTGCCAGCAGACTTCCGGGCCTGGGAAACACTGAAGCTTTCTTT
CASRLPGLGNTEAFF
>TRBJ2-7|many|TRBV10-3|NA
TGTGCCATCAGTGGGTCAGCGTACGAGCAGTACTTC
CAISGSAYEQYF
>TRBJ2-7|many|TRBV7-9|NA
TGTGCCAGCAGCTTAACTACCTACGAGCAGTACTTC
CASSLTTYEQYF
>TRBJ1-2|many|TRBV6-5|NA
TGTGCCAGCAGTCACTCGGACGCTTCCTATGGCTACACCTTC
CASSHSDASYGYTF
>TRBJ1-2|few|TRBV12-3/TRBV12-4|NA
TGTGCCAGCAGTCCCACGATATGGGGTAACTATGGCTACACCTTC
CASSPTIWGNYGYTF
>TRBJ1-3|many|TRBV7-9|NA
TGTGCCAGCAGTTTTGCCTCTGGAAACACCATATATTTT
CASSFASGNTIYF
>TRBJ2-6|many|TRBV9|NA
TGTGCCAGCAGCGTAGGGGGCGTATCTGGGGCCAACGTCCTGACTTTC
CASSVGGVSGANVLTF
>TRBJ1-1|NA|TRBV6-2/TRBV6-3|NA
TGTGCCGCGCAGCTACTTCCCCAAGTGAACACTGAAGCTTTCTTT
CAAQLLPQVNTEAFF
>TRBJ2-5|many|TRBV5-1|NA
TGCGCCAGCAGCTTGGGTCAGGAACTAAAAGAGACCCAGTACTTC
CASSLGQELKETQYF
>TRBJ2-5|many|TRBV7-3|NA
TGTGCCAGCAGCTTACGAGGGGGGCCATACCAAGAGACCCAGTACTTC
CASSLRGGPYQETQYF
>TRBJ1-5|NA|TRBV24-1|TRBD1
TGTGCCACCAGTGATGGGACAGATCAGCCCCAGCATTTT
CATSDGTDQPQHF
>TRBJ1-5|many|TRBV20-1|TRBD1
TGCAGTGCTCCAGGGACAGGGTCCTATCAGCCCCAGCATTTT
CSAPGTGSYQPQHF
>TRBJ2-7|many|TRBV6-2/TRBV6-3|TRBD1
TGTGCCAGCACCCCCCAAGGACAGGGGGCCACCTACGAGCAGTACTTC
CASTPQGQGATYEQYF
>TRBJ2-7|many|TRBV28|TRBD2
TGTGCCAGCAGTTTCGTGCCGGGAGGCCCCTACGAGCAGTACTTC
CASSFVPGGPYEQYF
>TRBJ1-3|many|TRBV12-3/TRBV12-4|NA
TGTGCCAGCAACATCAGGGGACCCCTCTCTGGAAACACCATATATTTT
CASNIRGPLSGNTIYF
>TRBJ1-1|NA|TRBV11-1|TRBD1
TGTGCCAGCAGCTTATCGTACAGGGGCGTAAACACTGAAGCTTTCTTT
CASSLSYRGVNTEAFF
>TRBJ2-7|many|TRBV6-5|NA
TGTGCCAGCAGTTACTCGCCACTAGCTAGGTACGAGCAGTACTTC
CASSYSPLARYEQYF
>TRBJ1-1|many|TRBV29-1|NA
TGCAGCGCCTTGCAGGGGAACACTGAAGCTTTCTTT
CSALQGNTEAFF
>TRBJ1-1|many|TRBV27|NA
TGTGCCAGTGGACCTAATTTGAACACTGAAGCTTTCTTT
CASGPNLNTEAFF
>TRBJ2-7|many|TRBV29-1|NA
TGCAGCGTCAATAGCGGTTACGAGCAGTACTTC
CSVNSGYEQYF
>TRBJ2-2|many|TRBV19|NA
TGTGCCACACTCCTGGCCGAGCCGACCGGGGAGCTGTTTTTT
CATLLAEPTGELFF
>TRBJ2-7|many|TRBV20-1|NA
TGCAGTGCTAGAGACCTTTTTGTTCTCTACGAGCAGTACTTC
CSARDLFVLYEQYF
>TRBJ1-5|many|TRBV7-2|NA
TGTGCCAGCAGCTCGAAGGGGGATCAGCCCCAGCATTTT
CASSSKGDQPQHF
>TRBJ2-2|many|TRBV7-2|TRBD2
TGTGCCAGCAGCATAGCGGGGGGGCCCACCGGGGAGCTGTTTTTT
CASSIAGGPTGELFF
>TRBJ1-2|few|TRBV6-1|NA
TGTGCCAGCAGCCCCCCACGGGAACGGCGGTATGGCTACACCTTC
CASSPPRERRYGYTF
>TRBJ2-5|many|TRBV7-2|TRBD2
TGTGCCAGCAGCTTAGCAGCGGGGGGGATCCAAGAGACCCAGTACTTC
CASSLAAGGIQETQYF
>TRBJ2-6|many|TRBV6-5|NA
TGTGCCAGCAGATTAACTCCTGGGGCCTCTGGGGCCAACGTCCTGACTTTC
CASRLTPGASGANVLTF
>TRBJ2-5|many|TRBV7-6|TRBD1
TGTGCCAGCAGCTTAGGAGGACAGGGTGAGACCCAGTACTTC
CASSLGGQGETQYF
>TRBJ2-7|many|TRBV2|TRBD1
TGTGCCAGCAGGCCCTCAGGGGGCTCCGGCCACGAGCAGTACTTC
CASRPSGGSGHEQYF
>TRBJ2-2|few|TRBV6-1|TRBD1
TGTGCCAGCAGACCCCAGGGGGCGAACACCGGGGAGCTGTTTTTT
CASRPQGANTGELFF
>TRBJ1-1|many|TRBV29-1|NA
TGCAGCGTTGATGGGGGCAACACTGAAGCTTTCTTT
CSVDGGNTEAFF
>TRBJ2-5|many|TRBV7-2|TRBD2
TGTGCCAGCAGCTTAGCCCATGGTAGCGGGGGGCTCCAAGGCACCCAGTACTTC
CASSLAHGSGGLQGTQYF
>TRBJ2-2|many|TRBV11-3|NA
TGTGCCAGCAGCCCCGGAGGGGCGAACACCGGGGAGCTGTTTTTT
CASSPGGANTGELFF
>TRBJ1-1|many|TRBV18|NA
TGTGCCAGCTCACCAGTAACGGGACAGAACACTGAAGCTTTCTTT
CASSPVTGQNTEAFF
>TRBJ1-1|many|TRBV4-1|NA
TGCGCCAGCATTGATTCCCAGGGTGAAGCTTTCTTT
CASIDSQGEAFF
>TRBJ2-4|many|TRBV20-1|TRBD1
TGCAGTGTCCTGGACAGGGTAGCGGCCAAAAACATTCAGTACTTC
CSVLDRVAAKNIQYF
>TRBJ1-5|many|TRBV20-1|TRBD1
TGCAGTGCCCGATCGGGGGCAGGGGGCTCTGGGAGCAATCAGCCCCAGCATTTT
CSARSGAGGSGSNQPQHF
>TRBJ1-1|many|TRBV6-5|NA
TGTGCCAGCAGTTATTCACAGGTGAACACTGAAGCTTTCTTT
CASSYSQVNTEAFF
>TRBJ2-7|NA|TRBV24-1|NA
TGTGCCACCAGTGATTTGAACTACGAGCAGTACTTC
CATSDLNYEQYF
>TRBJ2-2|NA|TRBV6-4|TRBD2
TGTGCCAGCAGTGACGGGAATAGCGGGAGGGCCTACACCGGGGAGCTGTTTTTT
CASSDGNSGRAYTGELFF
>TRBJ2-7|NA|TRBV12-5|NA
TGTGCTAGTGATTTGAAGGGCTCACCCTACGAGCAGTACTTC
CASDLKGSPYEQYF
>TRBJ2-2|many|TRBV9|TRBD2
TGTGCCAGCAGCGTAGACTTTGGGACTAGCGGTCCTAACACCGGGGAGCTGTTTTTT
CASSVDFGTSGPNTGELFF
>TRBJ2-4|many|TRBV6-2/TRBV6-3|NA
TGTGCCAGCAGTCAGGGGGGGGACATTCAGTACTTC
CASSQGGDIQYF
>TRBJ2-7|many|TRBV27|NA
TGTGCCAGCAGTTTAACCCCTAGGTACTACGAGCAGTACTTC
CASSLTPRYYEQYF
>TRBJ2-7|many|TRBV7-2|TRBD2
TGTGCCAGCAGCTTAGCCGCGGGAGTCCACGAGCAGTACTTC
CASSLAAGVHEQYF
>TRBJ2-7|many|TRBV28|NA
TGTGCCAGCAGTATGAGGGCTGAAGTCTACGAGCAGTACTTC
CASSMRAEVYEQYF
>TRBJ1-5|many|TRBV12-3/TRBV12-4|TRBD1
TGTGCCAGCAGCCCTCCTGACAGGGCTCCCTTCAATCAGCCCCAGCATTTT
CASSPPDRAPFNQPQHF
>TRBJ1-5|NA|TRBV25-1|TRBD1
TGTGCCAGCAGTGAACGAGACAGGGAAAGTCAGCCCCAGCATTTT
CASSERDRESQPQHF
>TRBJ1-5|many|TRBV6-2/TRBV6-3|NA
TGTGCCAGCAGTTTATACTATGGGCCCCAGCATTTT
CASSLYYGPQHF
>TRBJ1-5|many|TRBV4-1|NA
TGCGCCAGCAGCCAAGACTTAGGACAGCTTCAGCCCCAGCATTTT
CASSQDLGQLQPQHF